Below are 20 T cell receptor beta chains sequenced from a single sample in a study of naive and memory T cell subsets (dated by TCRdb to between 2016 and 2019). Taken with the paper, the label for treatment or condition translates to: skin biopsy from PPD injection site in Mantoux-positive individual. Using 3' ligation of a UMI-containing oligonucleotide to TCR cDNA, the study laid out a robust and sensitive protocol to amplify, sequence and analyze TCRs. The library was obtained by UMI-ligation and nested PCR. For sequencing, an Illumina MiSeq was employed. The ligated cDNA was amplified in four rounds of PCR with nested alpha and beta constant region primers together with the SP2 primer. The public reads were quality trimmed at Q25 with fastp and then assembled into clones with MiXCR by TCRdb, keeping productive beta chains. Rows are combined by CDR3 protein, so each entry shows the most common genes and DNA. The sample contains approximately 21,000 distinct CDR3 sequences, about 6.4% of them found a single time. Clones ranked in the top ten supply around 6.4% of the sample.

The sequences come from skin, collected from a tuberculin skin test site. The receptor set was obtained from an adult in good health.

This clonotype showed up just a few times. The chain couples TRBV19 to TRBJ1-5, with 10 bases fitting TRBD1. The V gene end was trimmed by 6 bases and the J gene end by 5 bases; junction bases not matched to a gene: 10. Germline assignment: CDR1 LNHDA and CDR2 SQIVND (reference sequence). The CDR3 is made up of 16 amino acids. The CDR3 DNA follows: TGTGCCAGTAGATCCTCCGGGACAGGGGTCTATCAGCCCCAGCATTTT. The encoded protein is CASRSSGTGVYQPQHF.

This clonotype showed up just a few times. The V call is TRBV27, the J call TRBJ1-2, with TRBD1 matching 11 bases. Germline V lookup: CDR1 MNHEY, CDR2 SMNVEV (reference sequence). V trimming: 4 bases; J trimming: 4 bases; junction bases outside the gene matches: 5. The CDR3 totals 15 residues. CDR3 DNA: TGTGCCAGCAGTTCCGGGACAGGGGGTGGCTATGGCTACACCTTC. It translates to CASSSGTGGGYGYTF.

V and J are TRBV9 and TRBJ1-1, with 7 bases matching TRBD1. The CDR3 covers 12 residues. Trimming at V came to 4 bases and at J to 11 bases, leaving 8 bases not matched to a gene. Germline lookup yields CDR1 SGDLS and CDR2 YYNGEE. The CDR3 region has the DNA TGTGCCAGCAGCCGACAGGGCGGAGGGGCTTTCTTT. It encodes CASSRQGGGAFF.

In this sample, this clonotype turned up many times. V gene TRBV6-5 combines with J gene TRBJ2-7; D is uncertain. Germline values: CDR1 MNHEY, CDR2 SVGAGI. The length of the CDR3 is 14 residues. V was trimmed by 2 bases and J by 4 bases, leaving 12 bases between them. CDR3 bases: TGTGCCAGCAGTTACAGGATCACAAGTTACGAGCAGTACTTC. Translating gives CASSYRITSYEQYF.

This clonotype was recorded at least ten times. The chain carries TRBV7-9 and TRBJ2-1; D unclear. V gave up 3 bases and J gave up 1 base, with 7 bases separating them. Germline CDR1 reads SEHNR; CDR2 reads FQNEAQ (reference sequence). This CDR3 contains 14 residues. As DNA, the CDR3 is TGTGCCAGCAGCTTCACAGCATCCTACAATGAGCAGTTCTTC. This codes for CASSFTASYNEQFF.

This clonotype was detected many times. The chain couples TRBV7-2 to TRBJ2-7, with 12 positions matching TRBD2. The CDR3 covers 15 residues. The germline V gene has CDR1 SGHTA and CDR2 FQGNSA. Unmatched junction bases numbered 6, after V lost 6 bases and J lost 3 bases. The CDR3 nucleotides are TGTGCCAGCAGATACGGACTAGCGGGACTCTACGAGCAGTACTTC. It translates to CASRYGLAGLYEQYF.

This clonotype came up many times. This chain joins TRBV20-1 and TRBJ2-7, with D maybe TRBD1 (6 bases). Trimming removed 3 bases at V and 0 bases at J, with 6 bases between. The length of the CDR3 is 12 residues. Germline V gene lookup returns CDR1 DFQATT and CDR2 SNEGSKA (reference sequence). The CDR3 reads CSARDSSYEQYF. CDR3 bases: TGCAGTGCTAGGGACAGCTCCTACGAGCAGTACTTC.

The rearrangement joins TRBV19 to TRBJ1-5; 9 bases align to TRBD1. The germline gives CDR1 LNHDA, CDR2 SQIVND (reference sequence). The V gene end was trimmed by 7 bases and the J gene end by 5 bases; junction bases not matched to a gene: 6. The CDR3 loop spans 14 amino acids. The CDR3 sequence: CASTQQGAYQPQHF. CDR3 bases: TGTGCCAGTACTCAACAGGGGGCCTATCAGCCCCAGCATTTT.

This clonotype ranks as medium-sized. This chain connects TRBV12-3 or TRBV12-4 to TRBJ2-7; no firm D call. V was pared by 6 bases and J by 1 base, with 10 bases between. This CDR3 contains 13 residues. The CDR3 nucleotides read TGTGCCAGCAGCAAATCGGGTTCCTACGAGCAGTACTTC. Protein sequence: CASSKSGSYEQYF.

This clonotype was seen at least ten times. This CDR3 reads CASSLWQANTGELFF. The CDR3, as DNA: TGTGCCAGCAGTTTATGGCAGGCGAACACCGGGGAGCTGTTTTTT. This rearrangement joins TRBV12-3 or TRBV12-4 to TRBJ2-2; D not certain. Trimming took off 2 bases at V and 0 bases at J, with 7 bases between the two ends. The CDR3 contains 15 residues.

This clonotype was detected many times. This chain connects TRBV7-2 to TRBJ2-3, with a tentative D call TRBD2 (7 bases). CDR3 length equals 18 residues. Germline V lookup: CDR1 SGHTA, CDR2 FQGNSA. Trimming shortened V by 5 bases and J by 2 bases, and 23 bases separated the two germline ends. CDR3 DNA: TGTGCCAGCAGCCGATGGGGGCTGGGCGGGGGAACCACAGATACGCAGTATTTT. Protein sequence: CASSRWGLGGGTTDTQYF.

The chain is built from TRBV19 and TRBJ1-1; 8 bases are shared with TRBD1. This CDR3 contains 16 residues. V shed 6 bases and J 0 bases; nucleotides not matched to a gene: 9. Germline V CDR1 and CDR2: LNHDA, SQIVND (reference sequence). CDR3 sequence (DNA): TGTGCCAGTAGACGACGACAGGGGCCCCTGAACACTGAAGCTTTCTTT. It is translated as CASRRRQGPLNTEAFF.

This clonotype was seen more than once but under ten times. The chain uses TRBV7-9 and TRBJ1-2; no definite D call. Germline CDR1 and CDR2: SEHNR and FQNEAQ (reference sequence). Trimming took 3 bases from V and 2 from J, leaving 10 bases between them. This CDR3 is 14 amino acids long. Written as DNA, the CDR3 is TGTGCCAGCAGCTTTCCGGTCGTCAACTATGGCTACACCTTC. Residues: CASSFPVVNYGYTF.

This clonotype was observed many times. The chain employs TRBV7-9 and TRBJ2-7, with TRBD1 matching 8 bases. The CDR3 is 17 amino acids. V was pared by 1 base and J by 5 bases, with 13 bases of the junction left unmatched. CDR1 is SEHNR and CDR2 is FQNEAQ in the germline V gene (reference sequence). This CDR3 is CASSLDLRGPFFHEQYF. The CDR3 DNA is TGTGCCAGCAGCTTAGATCTCAGGGGGCCCTTTTTCCACGAGCAGTACTTC. Full variable domain (missing parts from reference TRBV7-9 and TRBJ2-7): DTGVSQNPRHKITKRGQNVTFRCDPISEHNRLYWYRQTLGQGPEFLTYFQNEAQLEKSRLLSDRFSAERPKGSFSTLEIQRTEQGDSAMYLCASSLDLRGPFFHEQYFGPGTRLTVT.

This clonotype was observed at least ten times. CDR3 protein: CASSYGGTYEQYF. The DNA for the CDR3 is TGTGCCAGCAGCTACGGGGGGACCTACGAGCAGTACTTC. The rearrangement uses TRBV7-2 and TRBJ2-7; 7 nucleotides align to TRBD2. This CDR3 contains 13 residues. Germline loops: CDR1 SGHTA, CDR2 FQGNSA. The V segment lost 4 bases and the J segment 2 bases; nucleotides outside the gene matches: 2.

This clonotype was picked up many times. The gene calls are TRBV9 and TRBJ2-3; tentatively, D is TRBD1 (6 bases). The V gene's germline CDR1 is SGDLS and CDR2 YYNGEE. This CDR3 is built from 15 residues. The V end lost 0 bases, the J end lost 0 bases, and 8 bases lay between the germline ends. The CDR3 DNA follows: TGTGCCAGCAGCGTAGGACAGGTTAGCACAGATACGCAGTATTTT. As protein: CASSVGQVSTDTQYF.

A few counts support this clonotype. The CDR3 region is CASSLALPGGRGEAFF. Here the CDR3 DNA reads TGTGCCAGCAGCTTAGCTCTGCCAGGGGGCCGAGGTGAAGCTTTCTTT. This chain joins TRBV7-8 and TRBJ1-1; 8 nucleotides agree with TRBD1. Germline V gives CDR1 SGHVS, CDR2 FQNEAQ. J gave up 7 bases and V 0 bases, and 10 bases lay outside the gene matches. CDR3 length: 16 amino acids. Using reference TRBV7-8 and TRBJ1-1 for the parts outside the CDR3, the full variable domain is GAGVSQSPRYKVAKRGQDVALRCDPISGHVSLFWYQQALGQGPEFLTYFQNEAQLDKSGLPSDRFFAERPEGSVSTLKIQRTQQEDSAVYLCASSLALPGGRGEAFFGQGTRLTVV.

This clonotype was recorded many times. The chain has TRBV28 and TRBJ2-1, with 8 nucleotides matching TRBD2. From germline, CDR1 is MDHEN and CDR2 SYDVKM. The J segment lost 2 bases and the V segment lost 3 bases, leaving 3 bases of the junction unmatched. This CDR3 is 15 amino acids long. CDR3 in DNA: TGTGCCAGCAGTTTCGGGGGGGGAGCCTACAATGAGCAGTTCTTC. Its translation is CASSFGGGAYNEQFF. Full variable domain (missing parts from reference TRBV28 and TRBJ2-1): DVKVTQSSRYLVKRTGEKVFLECVQDMDHENMFWYRQDPGLGLRLIYFSYDVKMKEKGDIPEGYSVSREKKERFSLILESASTNQTSMYLCASSFGGGAYNEQFFGPGTRLTVL.

This clonotype was observed a few times. The chain combines TRBV13 with TRBJ2-3; 12 nucleotides agree with TRBD2. This CDR3 is 19 amino acids long. CDR1 and CDR2 from the germline V gene are PRHDT and FYEKMQ (reference sequence). The J segment lost 3 bases and the V segment lost 3 bases, leaving 13 bases of the junction unmatched. The CDR3 reads CASSFWGTLAGGVTDTQYF. The CDR3 nucleotides read TGTGCCAGCAGCTTTTGGGGAACACTAGCGGGAGGCGTGACAGATACGCAGTATTTT.

Ten or more counts support this clonotype. This chain joins TRBV20-1 and TRBJ2-4; 8 bases agree with TRBD1. V was pared by 3 bases and J by 3 bases, with 7 bases of the junction left unmatched. Germline V lookup: CDR1 DFQATT, CDR2 SNEGSKA (reference sequence). This CDR3 comprises 15 residues. The CDR3 region has the DNA TGCAGTGCTAGCGACAGGGGCCGAAACAAAAACATTCAGTACTTC. It encodes CSASDRGRNKNIQYF.